One and the same sample provided the 20 T cell receptor beta chains below, sequenced in a study of shared clonotypes between healthy human individuals (TCRdb year 2020). The library relied on the immunoSEQ multiplex PCR assay. The table comes from immuneACCESS by way of TCRdb, which keeps in-frame sequences with V and J called. Part of the clones is missing from these tables; in studies checked, under half for an unresolved V gene and the rest for unknown reasons. Within this sample are 2 million to 2.5 million clones, with more than 80% of them counted one time only. The ten biggest clones cover 0.39% of the sample. Sequencing was performed on naive CD4+ T cells from PBMCs. Sample cell subset or site, as interpreted from the label and publication: CD45RA+ positively selected. The receptors were sampled from a man aged 18 to 29 in good health. Some clones in this sample may be carry-over from other donors' samples.

For this clone: Other DNA sequences of this sample code for an identical CDR3. The genes are TRBV7-8 and TRBJ2-6, with D uncertain. CDR3 size: 13 residues. Germline assignment: CDR1 SGHVS and CDR2 FQNEAQ. V lost 6 bases and J lost 0, with 3 bases in between. The CDR3 DNA reads TGTGCCAGCAGGGACTCTGGGGCCAACGTCCTGACTTTC. Protein: CASRDSGANVLTF.

The V call is TRBV20-1, the J call TRBJ1-1; no firm D call. CDR1 is DFQATT and CDR2 is SNEGSKA in the germline V gene (reference sequence). Trimming pared 8 bases from V and 5 bases from J, leaving 12 bases between. There are 11 residues in the CDR3. CDR3 DNA sequence: TGCAGTAACAAGAGGTTTACTGAAGCTTTCTTT. Translation: CSNKRFTEAFF.

The V and J genes are TRBV6-1 and TRBJ1-2; D unresolved. This CDR3 contains 15 residues. Germline CDR1 is MNHNS and CDR2 is SASEGT. The V end lost 2 bases, the J end lost 2 bases, and 12 bases lay between the germline ends. The CDR3 spells CASSESGVGNYGYTF. In DNA form, the CDR3 reads TGTGCCAGCAGTGAATCCGGGGTCGGAAACTATGGCTACACCTTC.

V and J are TRBV6-6 and TRBJ2-1, with TRBD2 matching over 8 bases. The junction had 10 bases not matched to a gene; V was cut back by 2 bases and J by 10 bases. Germline V lookup: CDR1 MNHNY, CDR2 SVGAGI (reference sequence). CDR3 size: 15 residues. DNA of the CDR3: TGTGCCAGCAGTTACGGTTTAGCGGGACGACAGGAGCAGTTCTTC. Its protein product is CASSYGLAGRQEQFF.

V gene TRBV2 combines with J gene TRBJ2-1; D gene unclear. CDR1 SNHLY and CDR2 FYNNEI come from the germline V gene. Trimming removed 2 bases at V and 6 bases at J, with 5 bases between. The CDR3 is 12 amino acids. CDR3 amino acids: CASSERTNEQFF. Written as DNA, the CDR3 is TGTGCCAGCAGTGAACGGACCAATGAGCAGTTCTTC. The full variable domain, in which reference TRBV2 and TRBJ2-1 provide the parts outside the CDR3, is EPEVTQTPSHQVTQMGQEVILRCVPISNHLYFYWYRQILGQKVEFLVSFYNNEISEKSEIFDDQFSVERPDGSNFTLKIRSTKLEDSAMYFCASSERTNEQFFGPGTRLTVL.

The J gene is TRBJ1-1, the V gene TRBV29-1; tentatively, D is TRBD1 (5 bases). V was trimmed by 7 bases and J by 0 bases, leaving 12 bases between them. Germline CDR1 and CDR2: SQVTM and ANQGSEA. This CDR3 comprises 13 residues. CDR3 region: CSARDGLNTEAFF. CDR3 DNA sequence: TGCAGCGCGCGGGACGGCCTGAACACTGAAGCTTTCTTT.

The rearrangement links TRBV29-1 to TRBJ2-3; TRBD1 matches at 8 bases. Germline V CDR1 and CDR2: SQVTM, ANQGSEA. This CDR3 spans 13 amino acids. J lost 1 base, V lost 8 bases, and 5 bases had no gene match. CDR3 residues: CSSDRGGTDTQYF. As DNA, the CDR3 is TGCAGCTCCGACAGGGGAGGCACAGATACGCAGTATTTT.

V and J are TRBV2 and TRBJ2-3; 9 nucleotides line up with TRBD2. Germline V gives CDR1 SNHLY, CDR2 FYNNEI. The CDR3 consists of 15 residues. The ends lost 7 bases at V and 4 bases at J; junction bases unmatched: 9. The CDR3 is CASKGREGPSDTQYF. The DNA of the CDR3 is TGTGCCAGCAAGGGGCGGGAGGGCCCTTCAGATACGCAGTATTTT.

This clone was counted a single time. The chain uses TRBV29-1 and TRBJ2-1; D gene ambiguous. The V end lost 6 bases, the J end lost 5 bases, and 14 bases lay between the germline ends. The CDR3 has 13 amino acids. Germline CDR1 is SQVTM and CDR2 is ANQGSEA. The CDR3 DNA reads TGCAGCGTCTTTGTGGCTAACGACAATGAGCAGTTCTTC. Translation: CSVFVANDNEQFF.

The chain carries TRBV5-6 and TRBJ1-4; 8 bases line up with TRBD1. The V gene's germline CDR1 is SGHDT and CDR2 YYEEEE. CDR3 size: 14 residues. The junction had 7 bases not matched to a gene; V was cut back by 4 bases and J by 8 bases. CDR3 in amino acids: CASSRGQDAEKLFF. CDR3 nucleotides: TGTGCCAGCAGCAGGGGACAGGACGCCGAAAAACTGTTTTTT.

This chain joins TRBV18 and TRBJ2-7; TRBD1 is a possible D gene (5 bases). V dropped 1 base and J dropped 7 bases, with 14 bases sitting between them. This CDR3 has 14 residues. Germline CDR1 KGHSH, CDR2 LQKENI. The DNA for the CDR3 is TGTGCCAGCTCACCACTGAACGCAGGGCGAGAGCAGTACTTC. Residues: CASSPLNAGREQYF.

The sample holds one count of this clone. The chain has TRBV27 and TRBJ2-7; 16 bases fit TRBD2. V shed 1 base and J 2 bases; nucleotides not matched to a gene: 5. Germline V gene lookup returns CDR1 MNHEY and CDR2 SMNVEV (reference sequence). This CDR3 has 18 residues. CDR3 DNA: TGTGCCAGCAGTTTATGGGGACTAGCGGGAGGGCGGGCCTACGAGCAGTACTTC. Translating gives CASSLWGLAGGRAYEQYF.

The rearrangement joins TRBV25-1 to TRBJ2-5; D perhaps matches TRBD1 (5 bases). The CDR3 sequence is 12 residues long. The germline CDR1 and CDR2 sequences are MGHDK and SYGVNS. The germline V and J ends were trimmed by 6 bases and 9 bases, with 14 bases remaining between them. CDR3 region: CASRMPGMAQYF. The CDR3 DNA reads TGTGCCAGCAGAATGCCAGGGATGGCCCAGTACTTC.

The V gene is TRBV27, the J gene TRBJ1-2; the D is unclear. The germline V gene encodes CDR1 MNHEY and CDR2 SMNVEV (reference sequence). V gave up 4 bases and J gave up 3 bases, with 15 bases separating them. The CDR3 length is 15 residues. CDR3 loop: CASSSWTENDYGYTF. The CDR3 DNA follows: TGTGCCAGCAGTTCCTGGACCGAGAACGACTATGGCTACACCTTC.

The chain links TRBV2 to TRBJ1-2; D is possibly TRBD1 (6 bases). The CDR3 spans 14 residues. Germline V gene lookup returns CDR1 SNHLY and CDR2 FYNNEI. Trimming pared 7 bases from V and 2 bases from J, leaving 14 bases between. CDR3 nucleotides: TGTGCCAGCACCCGGACAGCCATAAACTATGGCTACACCTTC. Translated, it gives CASTRTAINYGYTF.

V and J are TRBV5-4 and TRBJ2-7, with a weak D call TRBD2 (6 bases). Germline V gives CDR1 SGHNT, CDR2 YYREEE (reference sequence). The CDR3 covers 13 residues. V was pared by 3 bases and J by 5 bases, with 12 bases between. This CDR3 is CASSYTSIHEQYF. The CDR3, as DNA: TGTGCCAGCAGCTACACTAGCATCCACGAGCAGTACTTC.

The genes are TRBV19 and TRBJ2-5; 7 bases align to TRBD2. The J segment lost 5 bases and the V segment lost 4 bases, leaving 10 bases of the junction unmatched. The CDR3 contains 15 residues. The germline CDR1 and CDR2 sequences are LNHDA and SQIVND (reference sequence). The CDR3 bases are TGTGCCAGTAGTACCCGGGGGGACGTCGTGGAGACCCAGTACTTC. Its translation: CASSTRGDVVETQYF.

This clone was recorded once. This sequence joins TRBV6-5 and TRBJ1-1; TRBD1 might be the D (5 bases). V lost 2 bases and J lost 10, with 8 bases in between. The CDR3 covers 11 residues. Germline CDR1 MNHEY, CDR2 SVGAGI. Here the CDR3 DNA reads TGTGCCAGCAGTTACCGGGGCGTAGCTTTCTTT. This codes for CASSYRGVAFF.

This sequence joins TRBV28 and TRBJ1-2; no clear D gene. The V gene lost 6 bases and the J gene lost 10 bases, with 21 bases spanning the gap. CDR1 is MDHEN and CDR2 is SYDVKM in the germline V gene. CDR3 length: 14 residues. The CDR3 protein is CASSSAGPMRSYTF. CDR3 nucleotides: TGTGCCAGCAGCTCCGCGGGCCCCATGAGATCCTACACCTTC.

This clone was seen more than once but under ten times. V is TRBV5-1 and J is TRBJ1-1, with D unresolved. Germline V gives CDR1 SGHRS, CDR2 YFSETQ. V was clipped by 4 bases and J by 0 bases, with 13 bases between them. The CDR3 has 15 residues. In nucleotides, the CDR3 is TGCGCCAGCAGCCGTGATGGCGTATTGAACACTGAAGCTTTCTTT. Encoded protein: CASSRDGVLNTEAFF.